These 13 T cell receptor beta chains were all obtained from the same sample, sequenced in a study of T cell responses to AZD1222 COVID-19 vaccine. TCRdb's table, derived via immunoSEQ multiplex PCR, lists solely in-frame clones and lacks some. The sample records around 150,000 clones, about 91% being singletons. The sequencing here drew on peripheral blood, taken 28 days after the second AZD1222 dose. These receptors all stem from an adult who received the AZD1222 COVID-19 vaccine.

The gene calls are TRBV20-1 and TRBJ2-3; 10 nucleotides align to TRBD2. The CDR3 length is 14 residues. Trimming cost V 3 bases and J 5 bases; bases outside gene matches: 5. Germline assignment: CDR1 DFQATT and CDR2 SNEGSKA (reference sequence). The CDR3: CSASLAGGIDTQYF. The CDR3 DNA reads TGCAGTGCTAGTTTAGCGGGAGGTATAGATACGCAGTATTTT.

The V call is TRBV28, the J call TRBJ2-7; weak D call: TRBD1 (6 bases). Germline V gives CDR1 MDHEN, CDR2 SYDVKM. With 7 bases removed from V and 0 bases from J, the gap between germline ends came to 13 bases. This CDR3 contains 14 residues. This chain's CDR3 is CASIPLGGSYEQYF. CDR3 nucleotide sequence: TGTGCCAGCATTCCCTTAGGGGGCTCCTACGAGCAGTACTTC. The full variable domain, completed using reference TRBV28 and TRBJ2-7, is DVKVTQSSRYLVKRTGEKVFLECVQDMDHENMFWYRQDPGLGLRLIYFSYDVKMKEKGDIPEGYSVSREKKERFSLILESASTNQTSMYLCASIPLGGSYEQYFGPGTRLTVT.

The genes are TRBV2 and TRBJ1-2, with a weak D call TRBD1 (6 bases). Deletions cut 5 bases from V and 3 bases from J, with 16 bases between. Germline V gene data show CDR1 as SNHLY and CDR2 as FYNNEI. CDR3 length equals 15 residues. In DNA, the CDR3 is TGTGCCAGCAGTCGTGGGGACACCTCCTACTATGGCTACACCTTC. Residues: CASSRGDTSYYGYTF.

The chain uses TRBV20-1 and TRBJ2-5; 9 bases map to TRBD2. The CDR3 consists of 13 residues. Per germline, CDR1 DFQATT and CDR2 SNEGSKA (reference sequence). Trimming at V came to 3 bases and at J to 3 bases, leaving 2 bases not matched to a gene. This chain's CDR3 is CSASPSGKETQYF. The DNA of the CDR3 is TGCAGTGCTAGTCCTAGCGGGAAAGAGACCCAGTACTTC.

This clone occurred once. V is TRBV6-5 and J is TRBJ1-2; 9 bases agree with TRBD1. The germline V gene has CDR1 MNHEY and CDR2 SVGAGI. Losses at the gene ends were 10 bases for V and 7 bases for J; bases not matched to a gene: 7. The CDR3 is 12 residues long. CDR3 in amino acids: CATAQGAGGYTF. Here the CDR3 DNA reads TGTGCCACCGCACAGGGGGCAGGTGGCTACACCTTC.

The genes are TRBV9 and TRBJ2-2, with 7 nucleotides matching TRBD1. The CDR3 length is 13 residues. J lost 1 base, V lost 8 bases, and 2 bases had no gene match. Germline CDR1 SGDLS, CDR2 YYNGEE. The CDR3 reads CASGQVNTGELFF. The CDR3 bases are TGTGCCAGTGGACAGGTGAACACCGGGGAGCTGTTTTTT.

V gene TRBV11-1 combines with J gene TRBJ2-7, with 8 bases identical to TRBD1. CDR3 length equals 15 residues. The V and J ends lost 5 bases and 2 bases, in that order; junction bases with no gene match: 8. Germline values: CDR1 SGHAT, CDR2 FQDESV (reference sequence). This chain's CDR3 is CASSQDYRGTYEQYF. The CDR3 nucleotides read TGTGCCAGCAGCCAGGACTACAGGGGGACCTACGAGCAGTACTTC.

This clone was detected once. The CDR3: CASSFGPNEKLFF. The CDR3 DNA is TGTGCCAGCAGTTTCGGCCCTAATGAAAAACTGTTTTTT. The chain is built from TRBV12-3 or TRBV12-4 and TRBJ1-4; unclear D gene. Between the trimmed V and J ends, which lost 3 bases and 3 bases, there was a span of 5 bases. This CDR3 has 13 amino acids.

The sample holds a few counts of this clone. The chain is built from TRBV7-9 and TRBJ1-1; a possible D gene is TRBD1 (5 bases). The CDR3 length is 13 residues. CDR1 and CDR2 (germline): SEHNR, FQNEAQ (reference sequence). Trimming shortened V by 5 bases and J by 1 base, and 8 bases separated the two germline ends. The CDR3 protein is CASSRQRNTEAFF. CDR3 nucleotide sequence: TGTGCCAGCAGCCGACAGAGGAACACTGAAGCTTTCTTT.

The chain employs TRBV5-6 and TRBJ2-3; 7 nucleotides match TRBD1. The V segment lost 0 bases and the J segment 6 bases; nucleotides outside the gene matches: 4. Germline V gene sequence: CDR1 SGHDT, CDR2 YYEEEE. CDR3 length: 14 residues. The DNA of the CDR3 is TGTGCCAGCAGCTTGGACGGACAGGAGGATACGCAGTATTTT. Protein sequence: CASSLDGQEDTQYF.

The chain links TRBV19 to TRBJ1-1; D is unresolved. V gave up 5 bases and J gave up 0 bases, with 7 bases separating them. The CDR3 consists of 13 residues. The V gene's germline CDR1 is LNHDA and CDR2 SQIVND (reference sequence). CDR3 sequence (DNA): TGTGCCAGTAGTCCTAAACTGAACACTGAAGCTTTCTTT. It specifies CASSPKLNTEAFF.

This sequence joins TRBV9 and TRBJ2-1; D not certain. Germline CDR1 and CDR2: SGDLS and YYNGEE. The V end was cut by 0 bases, the J end by 0 bases, with 7 bases between. This CDR3 contains 15 residues. The CDR3 nucleotides read TGTGCCAGCAGCGTAGGGCCTCGCTCCTACAATGAGCAGTTCTTC. This translates into CASSVGPRSYNEQFF.

The rearrangement uses TRBV2 and TRBJ1-3, with unresolved D. V dropped 2 bases and J dropped 0 bases, with 14 bases sitting between them. The germline CDR1 and CDR2 sequences are SNHLY and FYNNEI. CDR3 length: 17 amino acids. CDR3 residues: CASSEWASGISGNTIYF. CDR3 in DNA: TGTGCCAGCAGTGAATGGGCCAGCGGAATCTCTGGAAACACCATATATTTT.